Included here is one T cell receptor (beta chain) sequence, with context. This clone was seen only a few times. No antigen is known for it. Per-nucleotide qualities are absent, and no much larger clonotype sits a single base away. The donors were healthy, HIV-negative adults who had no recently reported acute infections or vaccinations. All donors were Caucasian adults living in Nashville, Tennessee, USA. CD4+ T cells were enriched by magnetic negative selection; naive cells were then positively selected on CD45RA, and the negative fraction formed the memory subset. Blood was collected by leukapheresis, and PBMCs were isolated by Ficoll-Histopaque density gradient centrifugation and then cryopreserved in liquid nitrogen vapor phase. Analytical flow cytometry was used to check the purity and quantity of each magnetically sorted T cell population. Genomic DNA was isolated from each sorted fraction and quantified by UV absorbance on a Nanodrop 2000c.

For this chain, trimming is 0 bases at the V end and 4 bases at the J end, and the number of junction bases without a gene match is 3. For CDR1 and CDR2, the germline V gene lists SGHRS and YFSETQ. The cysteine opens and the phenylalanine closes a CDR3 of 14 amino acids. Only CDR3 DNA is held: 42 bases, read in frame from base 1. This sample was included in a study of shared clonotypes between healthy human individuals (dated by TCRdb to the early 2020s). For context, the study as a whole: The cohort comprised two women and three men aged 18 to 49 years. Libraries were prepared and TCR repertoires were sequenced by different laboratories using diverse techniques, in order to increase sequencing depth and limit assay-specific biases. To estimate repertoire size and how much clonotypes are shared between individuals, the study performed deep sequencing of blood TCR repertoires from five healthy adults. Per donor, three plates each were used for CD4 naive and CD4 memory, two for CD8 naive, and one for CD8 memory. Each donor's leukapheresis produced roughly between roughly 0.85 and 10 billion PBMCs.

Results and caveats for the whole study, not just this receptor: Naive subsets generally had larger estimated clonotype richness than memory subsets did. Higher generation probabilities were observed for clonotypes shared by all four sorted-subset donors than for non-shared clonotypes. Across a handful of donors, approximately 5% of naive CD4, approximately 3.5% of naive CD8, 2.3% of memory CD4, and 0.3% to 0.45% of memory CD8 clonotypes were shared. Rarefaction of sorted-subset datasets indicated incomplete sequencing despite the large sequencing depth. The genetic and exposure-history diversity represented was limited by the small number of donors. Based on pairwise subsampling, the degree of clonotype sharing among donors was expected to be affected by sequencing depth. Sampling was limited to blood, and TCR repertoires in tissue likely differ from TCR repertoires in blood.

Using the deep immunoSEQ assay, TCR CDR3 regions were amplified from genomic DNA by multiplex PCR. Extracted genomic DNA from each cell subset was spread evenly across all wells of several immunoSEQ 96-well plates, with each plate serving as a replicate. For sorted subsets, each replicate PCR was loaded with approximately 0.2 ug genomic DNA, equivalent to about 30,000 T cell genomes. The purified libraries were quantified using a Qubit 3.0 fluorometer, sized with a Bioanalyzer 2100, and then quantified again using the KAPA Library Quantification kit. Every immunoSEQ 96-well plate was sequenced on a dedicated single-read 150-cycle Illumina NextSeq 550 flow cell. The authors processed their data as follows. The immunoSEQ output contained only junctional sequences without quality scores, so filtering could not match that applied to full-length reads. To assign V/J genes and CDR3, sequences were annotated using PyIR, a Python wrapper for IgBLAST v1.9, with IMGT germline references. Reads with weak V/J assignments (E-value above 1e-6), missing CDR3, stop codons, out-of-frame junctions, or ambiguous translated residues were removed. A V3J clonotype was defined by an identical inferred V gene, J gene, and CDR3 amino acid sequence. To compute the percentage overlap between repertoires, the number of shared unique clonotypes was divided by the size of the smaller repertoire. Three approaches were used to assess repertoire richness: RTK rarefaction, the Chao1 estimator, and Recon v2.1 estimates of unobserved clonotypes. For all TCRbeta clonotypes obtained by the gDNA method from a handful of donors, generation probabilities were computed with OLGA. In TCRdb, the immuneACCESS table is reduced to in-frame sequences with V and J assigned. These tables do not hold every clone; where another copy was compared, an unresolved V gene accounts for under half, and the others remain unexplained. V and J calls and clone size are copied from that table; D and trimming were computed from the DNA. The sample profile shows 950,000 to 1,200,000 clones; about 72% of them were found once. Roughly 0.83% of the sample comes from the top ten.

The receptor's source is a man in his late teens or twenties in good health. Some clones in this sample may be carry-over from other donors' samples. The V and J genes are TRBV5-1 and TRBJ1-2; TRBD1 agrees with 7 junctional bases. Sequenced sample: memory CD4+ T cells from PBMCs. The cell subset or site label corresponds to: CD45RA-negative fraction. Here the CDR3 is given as CASSLGDSLYGYTF. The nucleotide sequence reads TGCGCCAGCAGCTTGGGGGACAGCCTCTATGGCTACACCTTC.